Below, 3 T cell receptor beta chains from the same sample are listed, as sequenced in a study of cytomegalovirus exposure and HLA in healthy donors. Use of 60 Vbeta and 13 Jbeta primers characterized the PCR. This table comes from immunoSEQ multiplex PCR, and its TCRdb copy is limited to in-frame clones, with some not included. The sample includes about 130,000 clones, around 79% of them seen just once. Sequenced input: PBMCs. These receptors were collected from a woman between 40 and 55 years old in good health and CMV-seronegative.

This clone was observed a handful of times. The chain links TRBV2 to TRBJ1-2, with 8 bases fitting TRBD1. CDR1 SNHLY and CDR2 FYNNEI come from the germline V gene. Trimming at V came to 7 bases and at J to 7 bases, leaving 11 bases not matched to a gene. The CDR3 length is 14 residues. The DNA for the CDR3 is TGTGCCAGCATTCCGGACAGGGAGGCCCGTGGCTACACCTTC. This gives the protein CASIPDREARGYTF.

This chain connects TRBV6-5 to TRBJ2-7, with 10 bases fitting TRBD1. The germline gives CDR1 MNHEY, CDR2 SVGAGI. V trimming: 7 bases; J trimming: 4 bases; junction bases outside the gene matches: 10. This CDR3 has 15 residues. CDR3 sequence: CASTQTGTGAYEQYF. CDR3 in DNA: TGTGCCAGCACCCAAACCGGGACAGGGGCGTACGAGCAGTACTTC.

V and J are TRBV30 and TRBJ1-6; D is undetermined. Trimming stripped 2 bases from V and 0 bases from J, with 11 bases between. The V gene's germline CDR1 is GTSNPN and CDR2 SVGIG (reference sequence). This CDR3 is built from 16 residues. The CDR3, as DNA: TGTGCCTGGAGTACCAAATCGAGCTCCTATAATTCACCCCTCCACTTT. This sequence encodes CAWSTKSSSYNSPLHF.